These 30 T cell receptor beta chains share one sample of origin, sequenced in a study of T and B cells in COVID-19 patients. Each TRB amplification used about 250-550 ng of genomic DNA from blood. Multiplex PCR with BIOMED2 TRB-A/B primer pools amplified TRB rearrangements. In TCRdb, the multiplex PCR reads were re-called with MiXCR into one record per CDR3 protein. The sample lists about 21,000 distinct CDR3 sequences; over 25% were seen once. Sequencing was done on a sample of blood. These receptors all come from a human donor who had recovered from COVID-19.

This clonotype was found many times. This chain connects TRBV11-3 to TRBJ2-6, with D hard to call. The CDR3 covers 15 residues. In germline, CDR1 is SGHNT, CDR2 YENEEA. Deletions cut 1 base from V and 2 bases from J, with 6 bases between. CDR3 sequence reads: CASSLGTAGANVLTF. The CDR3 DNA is TGTGCCAGCAGCTTAGGGACGGCTGGGGCCAACGTCCTGACTTTC.

CDR3 sequence (DNA): TGTGCCACCAGTGATTTGACAGGGGTCGGCGGCTACACCTTC. Protein: CATSDLTGVGGYTF. The chain carries TRBV24-1 and TRBJ1-2; TRBD1 agrees at 7 bases. The germline V gene encodes CDR1 KGHDR and CDR2 SFDVKD. J was trimmed by 8 bases and V by 0 bases; bases with no gene match: 5. The CDR3 runs 14 residues.

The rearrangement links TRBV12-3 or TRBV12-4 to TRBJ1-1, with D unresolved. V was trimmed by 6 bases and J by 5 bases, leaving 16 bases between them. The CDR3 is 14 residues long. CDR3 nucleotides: TGTGCCAGCAGCGACGGCCTAGGCAGGACTGAAGCTTTCTTT. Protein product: CASSDGLGRTEAFF.

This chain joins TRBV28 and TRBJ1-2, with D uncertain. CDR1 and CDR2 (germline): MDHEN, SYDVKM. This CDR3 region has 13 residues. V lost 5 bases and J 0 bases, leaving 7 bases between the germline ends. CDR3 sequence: CASSAGTNYGYTF. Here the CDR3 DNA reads TGTGCCAGCAGTGCAGGAACTAACTATGGCTACACCTTC.

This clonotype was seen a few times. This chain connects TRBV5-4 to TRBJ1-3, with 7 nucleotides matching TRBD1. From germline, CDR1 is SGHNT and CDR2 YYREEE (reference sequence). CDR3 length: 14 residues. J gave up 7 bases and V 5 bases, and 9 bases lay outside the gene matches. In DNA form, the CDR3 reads TGTGCCAGCAGTCAGACAGGGTCTCGCAACACCATATATTTT. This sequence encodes CASSQTGSRNTIYF.

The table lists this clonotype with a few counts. The CDR3 is CASSKNWDRLYEQYF. In nucleotides, the CDR3 is TGTGCCAGCAGTAAGAATTGGGACAGACTCTACGAGCAGTACTTC. The chain employs TRBV27 and TRBJ2-7; 7 bases line up with TRBD1. J was trimmed by 3 bases and V by 5 bases; bases with no gene match: 10. Germline V gene sequence: CDR1 MNHEY, CDR2 SMNVEV (reference sequence). The CDR3 is made up of 15 amino acids.

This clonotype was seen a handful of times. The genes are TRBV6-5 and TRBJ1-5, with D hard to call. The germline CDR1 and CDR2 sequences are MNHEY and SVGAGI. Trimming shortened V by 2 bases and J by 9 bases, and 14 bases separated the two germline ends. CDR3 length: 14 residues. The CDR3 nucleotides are TGTGCCAGCAGTTACAGGCCGGACCGAGGGCCCCAGCATTTT. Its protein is CASSYRPDRGPQHF.

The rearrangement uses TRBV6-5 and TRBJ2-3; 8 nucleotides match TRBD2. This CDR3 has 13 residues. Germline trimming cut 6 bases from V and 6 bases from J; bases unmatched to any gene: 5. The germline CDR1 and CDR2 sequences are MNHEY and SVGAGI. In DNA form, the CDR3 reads TGTGCCAGCAGCTTCCGCGGGGGGGATACGCAGTATTTT. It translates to CASSFRGGDTQYF.

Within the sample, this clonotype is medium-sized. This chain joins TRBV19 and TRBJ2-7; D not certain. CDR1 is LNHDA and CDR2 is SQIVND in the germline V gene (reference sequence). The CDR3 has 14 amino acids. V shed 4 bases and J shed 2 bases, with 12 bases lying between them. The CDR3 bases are TGTGCCAGTAGTACCCCTTGGCAGACCTACGAGCAGTACTTC. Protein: CASSTPWQTYEQYF.

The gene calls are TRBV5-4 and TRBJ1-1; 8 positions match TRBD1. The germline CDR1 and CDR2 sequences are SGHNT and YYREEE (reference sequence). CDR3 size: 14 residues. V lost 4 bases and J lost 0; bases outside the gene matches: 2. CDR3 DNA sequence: TGTGCCAGCAGCCAGGGGGCCTTGAACACTGAAGCTTTCTTT. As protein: CASSQGALNTEAFF.

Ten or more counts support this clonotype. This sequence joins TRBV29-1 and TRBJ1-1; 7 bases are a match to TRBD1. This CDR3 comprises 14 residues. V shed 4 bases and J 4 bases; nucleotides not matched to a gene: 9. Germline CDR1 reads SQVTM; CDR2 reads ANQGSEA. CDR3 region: CSVGRDRSTTEAFF. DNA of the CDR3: TGCAGCGTTGGGAGGGACAGAAGCACCACTGAAGCTTTCTTT.

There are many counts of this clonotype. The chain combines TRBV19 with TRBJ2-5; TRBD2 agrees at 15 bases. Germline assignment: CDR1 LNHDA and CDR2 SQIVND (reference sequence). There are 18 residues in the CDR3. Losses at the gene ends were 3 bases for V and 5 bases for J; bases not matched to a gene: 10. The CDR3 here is CASSMVGGLAGGAETQYF. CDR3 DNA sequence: TGTGCCAGTAGTATGGTGGGAGGACTAGCGGGGGGGGCTGAGACCCAGTACTTC. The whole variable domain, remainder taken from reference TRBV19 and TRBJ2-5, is DGGITQSPKYLFRKEGQNVTLSCEQNLNHDAMYWYRQDPGQGLRLIYYSQIVNDFQKGDIAEGYSVSREKKESFPLTVTSAQKNPTAFYLCASSMVGGLAGGAETQYFGPGTRLLVL.

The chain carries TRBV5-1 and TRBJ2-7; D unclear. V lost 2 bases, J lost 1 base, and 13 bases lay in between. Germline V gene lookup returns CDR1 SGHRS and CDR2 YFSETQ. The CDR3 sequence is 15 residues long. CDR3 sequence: CASSFGSGISYEQYF. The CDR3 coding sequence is TGCGCCAGCAGCTTCGGATCTGGAATATCCTACGAGCAGTACTTC.

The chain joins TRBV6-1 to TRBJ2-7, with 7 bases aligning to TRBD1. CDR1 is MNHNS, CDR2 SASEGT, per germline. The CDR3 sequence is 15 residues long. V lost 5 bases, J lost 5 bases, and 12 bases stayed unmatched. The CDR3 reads CASSYGTGVVDEQYF. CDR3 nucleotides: TGTGCCAGCAGTTACGGTACAGGGGTCGTCGACGAGCAGTACTTC.

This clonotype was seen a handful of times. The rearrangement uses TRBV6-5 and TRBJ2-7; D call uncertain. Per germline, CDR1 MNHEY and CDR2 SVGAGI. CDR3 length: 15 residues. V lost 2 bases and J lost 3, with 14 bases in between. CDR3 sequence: CASSYGRSPLYEQYF. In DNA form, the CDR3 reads TGTGCCAGCAGTTACGGCAGGAGCCCCCTCTACGAGCAGTACTTC.

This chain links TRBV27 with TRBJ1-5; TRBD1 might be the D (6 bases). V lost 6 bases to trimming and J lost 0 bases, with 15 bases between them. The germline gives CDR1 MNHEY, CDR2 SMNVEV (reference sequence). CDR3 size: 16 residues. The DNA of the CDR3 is TGTGCCAGCAGGGGTAGGGGGGACACTAGCAATCAGCCCCAGCATTTT. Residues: CASRGRGDTSNQPQHF.

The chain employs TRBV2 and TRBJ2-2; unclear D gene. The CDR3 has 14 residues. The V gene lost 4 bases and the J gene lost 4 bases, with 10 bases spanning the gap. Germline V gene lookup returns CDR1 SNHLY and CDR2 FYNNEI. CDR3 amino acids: CASSVILGTGELFF. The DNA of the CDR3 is TGTGCCAGCAGTGTTATTCTGGGCACCGGGGAGCTGTTTTTT.

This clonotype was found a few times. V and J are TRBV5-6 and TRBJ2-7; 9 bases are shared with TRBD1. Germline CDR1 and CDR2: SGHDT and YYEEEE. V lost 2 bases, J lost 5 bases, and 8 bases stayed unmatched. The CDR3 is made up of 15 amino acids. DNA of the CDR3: TGTGCCAGCAGCTTCGGGGACAGGGAATATGACGAGCAGTACTTC. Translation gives CASSFGDREYDEQYF.

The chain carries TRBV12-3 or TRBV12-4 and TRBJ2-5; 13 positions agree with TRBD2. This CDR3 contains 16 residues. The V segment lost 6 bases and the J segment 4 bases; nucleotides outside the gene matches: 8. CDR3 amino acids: CASRPGLAGRGETQYF. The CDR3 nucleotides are TGTGCCAGCAGGCCGGGACTAGCGGGGCGGGGAGAGACCCAGTACTTC.

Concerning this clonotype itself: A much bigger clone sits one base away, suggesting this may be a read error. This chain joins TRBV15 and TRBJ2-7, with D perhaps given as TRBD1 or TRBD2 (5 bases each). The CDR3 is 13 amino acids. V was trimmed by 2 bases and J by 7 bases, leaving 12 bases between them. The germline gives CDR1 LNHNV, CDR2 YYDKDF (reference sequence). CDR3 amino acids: CATSRLGENEQYF. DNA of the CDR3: TGTGCCACCAGCAGACTGGGGGAGAATGAGCAGTACTTC.

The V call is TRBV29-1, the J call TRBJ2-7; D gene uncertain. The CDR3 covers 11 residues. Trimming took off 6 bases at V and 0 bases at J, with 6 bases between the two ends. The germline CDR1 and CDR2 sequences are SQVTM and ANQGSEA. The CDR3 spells CSVGSSYEQYF. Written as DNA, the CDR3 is TGCAGCGTGGGTAGCTCCTACGAGCAGTACTTC.

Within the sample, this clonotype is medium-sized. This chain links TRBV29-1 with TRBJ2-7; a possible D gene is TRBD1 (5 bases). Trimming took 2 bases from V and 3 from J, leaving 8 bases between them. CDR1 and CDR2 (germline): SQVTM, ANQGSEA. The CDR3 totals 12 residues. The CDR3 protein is CSVERQGYEQYF. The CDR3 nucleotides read TGCAGCGTTGAACGCCAGGGCTACGAGCAGTACTTC.

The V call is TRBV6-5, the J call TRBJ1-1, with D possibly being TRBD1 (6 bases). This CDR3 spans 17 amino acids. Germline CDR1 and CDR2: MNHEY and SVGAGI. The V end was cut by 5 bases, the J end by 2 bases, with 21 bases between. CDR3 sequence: CASSPSYGGRENTEAFF. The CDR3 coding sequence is TGTGCCAGCAGTCCCTCCTATGGGGGCAGGGAAAACACTGAAGCTTTCTTT.

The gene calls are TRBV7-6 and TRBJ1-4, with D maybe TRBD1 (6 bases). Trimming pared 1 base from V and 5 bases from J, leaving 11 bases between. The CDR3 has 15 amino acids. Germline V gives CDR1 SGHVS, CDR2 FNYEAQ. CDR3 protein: CASSLGLDRNEKLFF. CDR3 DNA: TGTGCCAGCAGCTTAGGTCTAGACAGGAATGAAAAACTGTTTTTT.

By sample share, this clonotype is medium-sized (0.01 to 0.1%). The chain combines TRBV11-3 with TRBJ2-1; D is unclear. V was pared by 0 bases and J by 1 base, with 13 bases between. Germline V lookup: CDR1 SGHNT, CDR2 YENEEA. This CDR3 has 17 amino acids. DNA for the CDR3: TGTGCCAGCAGCTTAGATCCCGCGGACGGATCCTACAATGAGCAGTTCTTC. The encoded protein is CASSLDPADGSYNEQFF.

In nucleotides, the CDR3 is TGTGCCAGCACCCGGGACTTCGACACTGAAGCTTTCTTT. Protein product: CASTRDFDTEAFF. This rearrangement joins TRBV12-3 or TRBV12-4 to TRBJ1-1; the D gene is possibly TRBD1 (5 bases). Trimming left V 7 bases short and J 3 bases short, with 12 bases between. The CDR3 covers 13 residues.

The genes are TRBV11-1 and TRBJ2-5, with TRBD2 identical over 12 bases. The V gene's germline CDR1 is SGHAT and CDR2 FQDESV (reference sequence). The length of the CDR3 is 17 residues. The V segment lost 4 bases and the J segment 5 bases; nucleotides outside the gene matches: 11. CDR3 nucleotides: TGTGCCAGCAGCTCATGGACTAGCGGGGTGAGGGTGGAGACCCAGTACTTC. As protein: CASSSWTSGVRVETQYF.

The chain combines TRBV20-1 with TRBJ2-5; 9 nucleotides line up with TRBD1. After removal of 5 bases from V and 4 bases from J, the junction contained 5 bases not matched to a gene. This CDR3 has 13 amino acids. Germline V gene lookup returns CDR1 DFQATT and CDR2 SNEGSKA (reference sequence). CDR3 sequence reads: CSASQGAPETQYF. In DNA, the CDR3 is TGCAGTGCTTCACAGGGGGCCCCAGAGACCCAGTACTTC.

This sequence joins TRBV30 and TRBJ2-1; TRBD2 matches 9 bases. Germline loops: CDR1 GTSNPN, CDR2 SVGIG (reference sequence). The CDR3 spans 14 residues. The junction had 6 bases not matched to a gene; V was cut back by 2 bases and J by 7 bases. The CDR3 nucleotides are TGTGCCTGGAGTCCTAGCGGGGTGAATAATGAGCAGTTCTTC. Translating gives CAWSPSGVNNEQFF. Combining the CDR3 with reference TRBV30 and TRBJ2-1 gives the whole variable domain SQTIHQWPATLVQPVGSPLSLECTVEGTSNPNLYWYRQAAGRGLQLLFYSVGIGQISSEVPQNLSASRPQDRQFILSSKKLLLSDSGFYLCAWSPSGVNNEQFFGPGTRLTVL.

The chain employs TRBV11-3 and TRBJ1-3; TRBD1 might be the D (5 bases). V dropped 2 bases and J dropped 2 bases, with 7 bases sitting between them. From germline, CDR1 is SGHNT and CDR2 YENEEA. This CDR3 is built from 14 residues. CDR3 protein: CASSLMGPGNTIYF. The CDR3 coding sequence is TGTGCCAGCAGCTTAATGGGGCCTGGAAACACCATATATTTT.